This T cell receptor beta chain was identified during a study of beta chain features in type 1 diabetes. Study details: What patients shared with healthy donors was a similar profile of age, gender and cell yields. Examination covered roughly 100,000,000 sorted cells spanning all samples. Study-wide findings and caveats: The study notes PCR might favor shorter templates equally in patients and controls. Researchers report that Type 1 diabetes patients had moderately but significantly shorter TCRB CDR3s across all four CD4+ subsets.

Expressed TCRB transcripts got sequenced, as all isolated RNA was reverse transcribed. Repertoires were generated with immunoSEQ multiplex PCR, while TCRdb's copy carries only in-frame clones and drops some. Among about 640,000 clones, around an eighth were seen once, and the ten largest hold roughly 0.11%. A sort by CD45RO/CCR7/CD25/CD127/CD95/CD27 yielded CD4+ naive, central memory, regulatory and stem cell-like memory cells. Comments on this clone: The antigen is undetermined.

Germline V lookup: CDR1 MNHEY, CDR2 SVGAGI. V lost 4 bases and J lost 6, with 21 bases in between. CDR3 length equals 16 residues. The TCR originated in a man aged 25-45 years with type 1 diabetes. The rearrangement uses TRBV6-5 and TRBJ1-2; D might be TRBD1 (5 bases). Specimen: naive CD4+ T cells from blood. Here the CDR3 DNA reads TGTGCCAGCAGTTTCTCCCGACAGAACAGTAGGGATGGCTACACCTTC. Protein sequence: CASSFSRQNSRDGYTF.